Listed below are T cell receptor beta chains from one sample, sequenced in a study of T cell responses to AZD1222 COVID-19 vaccine. Assay: immunoSEQ multiplex PCR; the TCRdb copy retains only in-frame clones and omits some. The profile shows about 81,000 clones, about 89% of them singletons. The sequencing here drew on peripheral blood, taken 28 days after the second AZD1222 dose. These receptor sequences come from an adult who received the AZD1222 COVID-19 vaccine. Both conserved end residues are part of each CDR3. Each record gives: CDR3 length, V gene, D gene, J gene, clone size, CDR3 protein, CDR3 DNA. D genes are given only for firm matches. Expanded clones get a size class; other rows say once, few or many, or leave the size out.

13,TRBV2,TRBD1,TRBJ2-7,NA,CASRRTGEYEQYF,TGTGCCAGCAGAAGGACAGGGGAGTACGAGCAGTACTTC
15,TRBV9,TRBD1,TRBJ1-5,once,CASSGGTGDNQPQHF,TGTGCCAGCAGCGGGGGGACAGGGGACAATCAGCCCCAGCATTTT
17,TRBV28,NA,TRBJ1-3,NA,CASSSALDGISGNTIYF,TGTGCCAGCAGTTCTGCTCTGGACGGGATCTCTGGAAACACCATATATTTT
13,TRBV11-2,TRBD1,TRBJ1-4,NA,CASSFRDSEKLFF,TGTGCCAGCAGCTTCCGGGACAGCGAAAAACTGTTTTTT
14,TRBV6-5,NA,TRBJ1-1,NA,CASSYYSHNTEAFF,TGTGCCAGCAGTTACTACAGCCACAACACTGAAGCTTTCTTT
12,TRBV10-3,NA,TRBJ2-6,NA,CATRSGANVLTF,TGTGCCACTAGATCCGGGGCCAACGTCCTGACTTTC
15,TRBV30,TRBD1,TRBJ1-3,NA,CAWRRDRAPGNTIYF,TGTGCCTGGAGAAGGGACAGGGCACCTGGAAACACCATATATTTT
11,TRBV9,NA,TRBJ1-2,NA,CASSENRGYTF,TGTGCCAGCAGTGAGAACAGGGGCTACACCTTC
15,TRBV4-1,TRBD2,TRBJ2-7,NA,CASSQEDGGSYEQYF,TGCGCCAGCAGCCAAGAGGACGGCGGGAGCTACGAGCAGTACTTC
14,TRBV19,NA,TRBJ1-1,NA,CASREALMNTEAFF,TGTGCCAGTAGGGAGGCCCTGATGAACACTGAAGCTTTCTTT
12,TRBV6-5,NA,TRBJ1-2,NA,CASRPGPGGYTF,TGTGCCAGCAGACCGGGGCCGGGAGGCTACACCTTC
16,TRBV3-1/TRBV3-2,NA,TRBJ1-6,NA,CASSRGADTYNSPLHF,TGTGCCAGCAGCCGGGGGGCAGACACCTATAATTCACCCCTCCACTTT
18,TRBV5-1,NA,TRBJ2-3,NA,CASSSRGIGGGSPDTQYF,TGCGCCAGCAGCTCCCGGGGGATTGGGGGCGGGAGCCCAGATACGCAGTATTTT
12,TRBV28,NA,TRBJ2-1,NA,CASRSSYNEQFF,TGTGCCAGCAGGAGCTCCTACAATGAGCAGTTCTTC
14,TRBV14,TRBD1,TRBJ1-2,NA,CASSQDDRVYGYTF,TGTGCCAGCAGCCAAGACGACAGGGTCTATGGCTACACCTTC
13,TRBV5-1,NA,TRBJ1-1,NA,CASSLSQNTEAFF,TGCGCCAGCAGCTTATCGCAGAACACTGAAGCTTTCTTT
15,TRBV2,NA,TRBJ1-6,NA,CASSIVSFYNSPLHF,TGTGCCAGCAGCATAGTAAGCTTCTATAATTCACCCCTCCACTTT
14,TRBV18,TRBD1,TRBJ1-2,NA,CASSPSPGGGGYTF,TGTGCCAGCTCACCAAGCCCAGGGGGAGGTGGCTACACCTTC
15,TRBV27,TRBD1,TRBJ2-3,medium-sized,CASSYTGGNTDTQYF,TGTGCCAGCAGTTACACAGGGGGGAACACAGATACGCAGTATTTT
13,TRBV5-1,NA,TRBJ1-3,NA,CASSVDGGNTIYF,TGCGCCAGCAGCGTCGACGGTGGAAACACCATATATTTT
16,TRBV5-1,NA,TRBJ2-7,NA,CASSPEGGTDAYEQYF,TGCGCCAGCAGCCCCGAGGGGGGGACGGATGCCTACGAGCAGTACTTC
14,TRBV10-3,TRBD1,TRBJ1-3,NA,CAIGQGGSGNTIYF,TGTGCCATCGGGCAGGGGGGCTCTGGAAACACCATATATTTT
13,TRBV11-2,NA,TRBJ1-5,NA,CASSFRGNQPQHF,TGTGCCAGCAGCTTCAGGGGCAATCAGCCCCAGCATTTT
15,TRBV18,TRBD1,TRBJ2-7,NA,CASSPAGGGLYEQYF,TGTGCCAGCTCACCGGCAGGGGGCGGGTTATACGAGCAGTACTTC
14,TRBV7-2,NA,TRBJ1-5,NA,CASSLAPGNQPQHF,TGTGCCAGCAGCTTAGCCCCAGGGAATCAGCCCCAGCATTTT
14,TRBV5-1,NA,TRBJ1-5,NA,CASSLGGQGQPQHF,TGCGCCAGCAGCTTGGGAGGGCAGGGTCAGCCCCAGCATTTT
14,TRBV27,TRBD2,TRBJ2-1,many,CASSLAGAYNEQFF,TGTGCCAGCAGTTTAGCGGGAGCCTACAATGAGCAGTTCTTC
14,TRBV29-1,TRBD1,TRBJ1-1,NA,CSVRDRAVNTEAFF,TGCAGCGTTAGAGACAGGGCTGTGAACACTGAAGCTTTCTTT
13,TRBV24-1,NA,TRBJ1-2,NA,CATSDFGGDGYTF,TGTGCCACCAGTGATTTTGGCGGGGACGGCTACACCTTC
14,TRBV5-1,TRBD1,TRBJ2-7,NA,CASSFAPGGAEQYF,TGCGCCAGCAGTTTCGCTCCAGGGGGCGCCGAGCAGTACTTC
13,TRBV30,NA,TRBJ2-5,NA,CAWRLAATETQYF,TGTGCCTGGAGACTAGCTGCTACAGAGACCCAGTACTTC
16,TRBV27,TRBD1,TRBJ1-4,once,CASSFRTGGGNEKLFF,TGTGCCAGCAGTTTCCGGACAGGGGGGGGAAATGAAAAACTGTTTTTT
15,TRBV27,TRBD2,TRBJ2-2,NA,CASSLGAGGGGELFF,TGTGCCAGCAGTTTGGGTGCGGGAGGGGGCGGGGAGCTGTTTTTT
14,TRBV28,NA,TRBJ1-2,NA,CASSLPGLYYGYTF,TGTGCCAGCAGTTTGCCAGGGTTGTACTATGGCTACACCTTC
14,TRBV5-4,NA,TRBJ2-5,NA,CASSFDRGRETQYF,TGTGCCAGCAGCTTTGACCGGGGGAGGGAGACCCAGTACTTC
15,TRBV10-2,NA,TRBJ1-2,NA,CASSGGQGFGYGYTF,TGCGCCAGCAGTGGAGGGCAGGGATTCGGCTATGGCTACACCTTC
12,TRBV29-1,NA,TRBJ1-2,NA,CSVIDRRSSYTF,TGCAGCGTGATCGACAGGAGGAGTTCCTACACCTTC
11,TRBV30,NA,TRBJ2-3,NA,CAWSQGDTQYF,TGTGCCTGGAGCCAAGGGGATACGCAGTATTTT
14,TRBV3-1/TRBV3-2,NA,TRBJ2-1,few,CASSQDIVRNEQFF,TGTGCCAGCAGCCAAGATATTGTGAGGAATGAGCAGTTCTTC
15,TRBV2,NA,TRBJ1-5,NA,CASSGRGVGNQPQHF,TGTGCCAGCAGTGGGCGGGGGGTCGGCAATCAGCCCCAGCATTTT
14,TRBV19,NA,TRBJ1-1,NA,CASSPTRMNTEAFF,TGTGCCAGTAGTCCCACGAGGATGAACACTGAAGCTTTCTTT
16,TRBV6-5,NA,TRBJ2-1,NA,CASSYDAGSLGGEQFF,TGTGCCAGCAGTTACGACGCGGGTAGCCTGGGTGGTGAGCAGTTCTTC
13,TRBV2,TRBD1,TRBJ2-3,NA,CASRETGGHTQYF,TGTGCCAGCAGGGAAACAGGGGGACATACGCAGTATTTT
13,TRBV28,NA,TRBJ2-5,NA,CASSFPPLETQYF,TGTGCCAGCAGTTTTCCCCCCTTGGAGACCCAGTACTTC
12,TRBV28,TRBD1,TRBJ1-1,NA,CASKSQGALAFF,TGTGCCAGCAAATCACAGGGGGCTCTTGCTTTCTTT
13,TRBV9,NA,TRBJ1-6,NA,CASSVELNSPLHF,TGTGCCAGCAGCGTAGAACTAAATTCACCCCTCCACTTT
14,TRBV30,NA,TRBJ1-4,NA,CAWSPRTRREKLFF,TGTGCCTGGAGTCCTCGGACGCGGCGTGAAAAACTGTTTTTT
17,TRBV15,NA,TRBJ2-7,NA,CATRGIGSKGGHYEQYF,TGTGCCACCAGGGGCATCGGGAGCAAGGGGGGCCACTACGAGCAGTACTTC
14,TRBV3-1/TRBV3-2,NA,TRBJ2-5,NA,CASSQDAGRKTQYF,TGTGCCAGCAGCCAAGATGCCGGGAGAAAGACCCAGTACTTC
13,TRBV2,NA,TRBJ2-1,NA,CAIQQEPYNEQFF,TGTGCCATCCAACAGGAGCCCTACAATGAGCAGTTCTTC
16,TRBV2,TRBD2,TRBJ2-5,medium-sized,CASSSGTSGGRETQYF,TGTGCCAGCAGTTCCGGGACTAGCGGGGGTCGGGAGACCCAGTACTTC
15,TRBV19,NA,TRBJ1-3,NA,CASSIGQLSGNTIYF,TGTGCCAGTAGTATTGGACAGCTCTCTGGAAACACCATATATTTT
16,TRBV4-1,NA,TRBJ2-7,NA,CASSQGQVGEEYEQYF,TGCGCCAGCAGCCAGGGCCAGGTAGGGGAGGAATACGAGCAGTACTTC
15,TRBV30,TRBD2,TRBJ2-1,NA,CAWSPMSGRANEQFF,TGTGCCTGGAGTCCGATGAGCGGGAGGGCCAATGAGCAGTTCTTC
11,TRBV20-1,NA,TRBJ1-1,NA,CLSTMNTEAFF,TGCCTCAGTACAATGAACACTGAAGCTTTCTTT
19,TRBV18,TRBD1,TRBJ1-1,once,CASSPRGVAGGLARTEAFF,TGTGCCAGCTCACCAAGGGGGGTGGCAGGGGGCCTTGCTCGGACTGAAGCTTTCTTT
13,TRBV2,NA,TRBJ2-7,NA,CASSGPATYEQYF,TGTGCCAGCAGTGGTCCAGCCACCTACGAGCAGTACTTC